This T cell receptor beta chain emerged from a study of shared clonotypes between healthy human individuals. Study information: The study drew on a couple of women and a few men aged 18 to 49 as donors.

Comments on this clone: Its antigen remains unknown.

The naive CD8 fraction comprised CD45RO-negative cells positively selected for CCR7 and excluded terminally differentiated effector memory CD45RA+ cells. Trimming left V 11 bases short and J 7 bases short, with 20 bases between. CDR1 is MGHRA and CDR2 is YSYEKL in the germline V gene. The CDR3 extends over 14 amino acids. Study conclusions and caveats: Rarefaction demonstrated incomplete sorted-subset sequencing despite large depth.

Repertoires were generated with immunoSEQ multiplex PCR, while TCRdb's copy carries only in-frame clones and drops some. Of 2 million or so clones listed, just under 95% were seen once; the top ten hold 0.85% to 1.3%. The receptor's source is a man between 18 and 29 years old in good health. Material for sequencing was naive CD8+ T cells sorted from blood. The chain uses TRBV4-1 and TRBJ2-2; tentative D call: TRBD1 (5 bases). The CDR3 loop reads CASRVQVSVGELFF. DNA of the CDR3: TGCGCCTCCAGGGTTCAGGTCTCCGTCGGGGAGCTGTTTTTT.